Listed below are T cell receptor beta chains from one sample, sequenced in a study of blood T cell repertoires in COVID-19. Here immunoSEQ multiplex PCR was the method, and the copy in TCRdb shows in-frame clones only, minus some. The sample includes more than 200,000 clones, about 88% of them seen just once. Specimen: peripheral blood. These receptors were collected from a middle-aged man with acute or convalescent COVID-19. CDR3s include the opening cysteine and the closing phenylalanine or tryptophan. D genes are given only for firm matches. Where a row states a size, it is once, few, many or the class of an expanded clone; other rows omit it.

CDR3	DNA	size	V	J	D
CASSYAEGVYEQYF	TGTGCCAGCAGTTACGCAGAAGGGGTCTACGAGCAGTACTTC	NA	TRBV6-5	TRBJ2-7	NA
CASMERGGTDTQYF	TGTGCCAGCATGGAGCGGGGGGGGACAGATACGCAGTATTTT	NA	TRBV5-4	TRBJ2-3	TRBD2
CSVVRPADYNEQFF	TGCAGCGTTGTAAGGCCGGCGGATTACAATGAGCAGTTCTTC	NA	TRBV29-1	TRBJ2-1	NA
CASTSLGTGNTGELFF	TGTGCCAGCACCTCTTTGGGGACAGGGAACACCGGGGAGCTGTTTTTT	NA	TRBV9	TRBJ2-2	TRBD1
CASSFSTSGTGELFF	TGCGCCAGCAGCTTCTCAACTAGCGGGACCGGGGAGCTGTTTTTT	NA	TRBV5-1	TRBJ2-2	TRBD2
CASSLLAGGPVEQFF	TGTGCCAGCAGTTTATTAGCGGGGGGGCCGGTTGAGCAGTTCTTC	NA	TRBV28	TRBJ2-1	TRBD2
CASSQLGQGREKLFF	TGTGCCAGCAGCCAACTGGGACAGGGACGAGAAAAACTGTTTTTT	NA	TRBV3-1/TRBV3-2	TRBJ1-4	TRBD1
CASSQGPGALYGYTF	TGTGCCAGCAGCCAAGGACCCGGAGCTTTATACGGCTACACCTTC	NA	TRBV14	TRBJ1-2	NA
CASSGAEQTQYF	TGTGCCAGCAGCGGCGCGGAACAGACCCAGTACTTC	once	TRBV12-3/TRBV12-4	TRBJ2-5	NA
CAGETDYNSPLHF	TGTGCCGGAGAGACAGACTATAATTCACCCCTCCACTTT	few	TRBV19	TRBJ1-6	NA
CASSLEPQQRPSFYGYTF	TGCGCCAGCAGCTTGGAACCCCAGCAGCGCCCTAGCTTCTATGGCTACACCTTC	NA	TRBV5-1	TRBJ1-2	NA
CASSSDTTFTHEKLFF	TGTGCCAGCAGTTCTGACACCACCTTCACGCATGAAAAACTGTTTTTT	few	TRBV5-4	TRBJ1-4	NA
CARRDRETQETQYF	TGCGCCAGAAGGGACAGGGAGACCCAAGAGACCCAGTACTTC	NA	TRBV23-1	TRBJ2-5	TRBD1
CASSLEGGYNSPLHF	TGTGCCAGCAGCTTGGAAGGGGGCTATAATTCACCCCTCCACTTT	NA	TRBV5-6	TRBJ1-6	NA
CASRPSGSSYEQYF	TGTGCCAGCAGACCGAGCGGGAGCTCCTACGAGCAGTACTTC	few	TRBV6-5	TRBJ2-7	TRBD2
CASSAGGPLGYTF	TGTGCCAGCAGCGCCGGAGGCCCCCTAGGCTACACCTTC	NA	TRBV7-2	TRBJ1-2	NA
CASSQDGRGEKLFF	TGTGCCAGCAGCCAAGATGGGAGGGGTGAAAAACTGTTTTTT	NA	TRBV3-1/TRBV3-2	TRBJ1-4	NA
CASSWTGGADTQYF	TGTGCCAGCAGTTGGACAGGGGGCGCAGATACGCAGTATTTT	NA	TRBV6-2/TRBV6-3	TRBJ2-3	TRBD1
CASRRTSGYNEQFF	TGTGCCAGCAGGAGGACTAGCGGTTACAATGAGCAGTTCTTC	NA	TRBV7-2	TRBJ2-1	TRBD2
CASSLRLSPLYEQYF	TGTGCCAGCAGCTTACGACTGAGCCCCTTATACGAGCAGTACTTC	NA	TRBV7-2	TRBJ2-7	NA
CASSIRDRVSTEAFF	TGTGCCAGCAGCATAAGGGACAGGGTGTCCACTGAAGCTTTCTTT	NA	TRBV5-8	TRBJ1-1	TRBD1
CASSSIGTGVSNQPQHF	TGTGCCAGCAGTAGCATCGGGACGGGGGTTAGCAATCAGCCCCAGCATTTT	NA	TRBV28	TRBJ1-5	NA
CASQSSPSEAQGTGNTIYF	TGTGCCAGCCAATCGTCCCCCTCCGAGGCCCAGGGAACTGGAAACACCATATATTTT	NA	TRBV19	TRBJ1-3	NA
CASSQGPGQAYEQYF	TGTGCCAGCAGCCAAGGCCCCGGACAAGCCTACGAGCAGTACTTC	NA	TRBV7-6	TRBJ2-7	NA
CASTPGSGSYNSPLHF	TGTGCCAGCACCCCCGGGAGTGGCTCCTATAATTCACCCCTCCACTTT	NA	TRBV28	TRBJ1-6	NA
CASNLGVINTGELFF	TGTGCCAGTAATCTCGGGGTAATAAACACCGGGGAGCTGTTTTTT	few	TRBV19	TRBJ2-2	NA
CASSRAHGDQPQHF	TGTGCCAGCAGTAGAGCGCACGGGGATCAGCCCCAGCATTTT	NA	TRBV28	TRBJ1-5	NA
CASSPPTGANEQFF	TGTGCCAGCTCACCACCGACAGGGGCAAATGAGCAGTTCTTC	NA	TRBV18	TRBJ2-1	TRBD1
CASSQLGQGLLGDYGYTF	TGTGCCAGCAGCCAACTTGGACAGGGGCTATTAGGTGACTATGGCTACACCTTC	NA	TRBV3-1/TRBV3-2	TRBJ1-2	TRBD1
CASSLGQRTETQYF	TGTGCCAGCAGCTTGGGGCAAAGGACAGAGACCCAGTACTTC	NA	TRBV7-9	TRBJ2-5	NA
CATSRGPARGQETQYF	TGTGCCACCAGCAGAGGACCAGCGAGAGGGCAAGAGACCCAGTACTTC	NA	TRBV15	TRBJ2-5	NA
CASSVGQGPYEQYF	TGTGCCAGCAGCGTCGGACAGGGGCCTTACGAGCAGTACTTC	NA	TRBV9	TRBJ2-7	TRBD1
CASSARTAVAKNIQYF	TGCGCCAGCAGCGCGCGGACAGCTGTAGCCAAAAACATTCAGTACTTC	few	TRBV5-1	TRBJ2-4	NA
CASSFGTSGYNEQFF	TGCGCCAGCAGCTTCGGGACTAGCGGTTACAATGAGCAGTTCTTC	NA	TRBV5-1	TRBJ2-1	TRBD2
CASSLPRGPDGTEAFF	TGTGCTAGCAGCTTGCCCAGGGGGCCTGACGGCACTGAAGCTTTCTTT	NA	TRBV7-7	TRBJ1-1	TRBD1
CASSRHHQGGTEAFF	TGTGCCAGCAGTCGTCACCATCAGGGCGGCACTGAAGCTTTCTTT	NA	TRBV7-2	TRBJ1-1	NA
CASQGQGEGYGYTF	TGTGCCAGCCAAGGACAGGGGGAGGGCTATGGCTACACCTTC	NA	TRBV6-5	TRBJ1-2	TRBD1
CASSQAGEQYF	TGTGCCAGCAGCCAAGCGGGCGAGCAGTACTTC	NA	TRBV3-1/TRBV3-2	TRBJ2-7	NA
CSVDSRGANYGYTF	TGCAGCGTTGATTCACGGGGGGCTAACTATGGCTACACCTTC	NA	TRBV29-1	TRBJ1-2	NA